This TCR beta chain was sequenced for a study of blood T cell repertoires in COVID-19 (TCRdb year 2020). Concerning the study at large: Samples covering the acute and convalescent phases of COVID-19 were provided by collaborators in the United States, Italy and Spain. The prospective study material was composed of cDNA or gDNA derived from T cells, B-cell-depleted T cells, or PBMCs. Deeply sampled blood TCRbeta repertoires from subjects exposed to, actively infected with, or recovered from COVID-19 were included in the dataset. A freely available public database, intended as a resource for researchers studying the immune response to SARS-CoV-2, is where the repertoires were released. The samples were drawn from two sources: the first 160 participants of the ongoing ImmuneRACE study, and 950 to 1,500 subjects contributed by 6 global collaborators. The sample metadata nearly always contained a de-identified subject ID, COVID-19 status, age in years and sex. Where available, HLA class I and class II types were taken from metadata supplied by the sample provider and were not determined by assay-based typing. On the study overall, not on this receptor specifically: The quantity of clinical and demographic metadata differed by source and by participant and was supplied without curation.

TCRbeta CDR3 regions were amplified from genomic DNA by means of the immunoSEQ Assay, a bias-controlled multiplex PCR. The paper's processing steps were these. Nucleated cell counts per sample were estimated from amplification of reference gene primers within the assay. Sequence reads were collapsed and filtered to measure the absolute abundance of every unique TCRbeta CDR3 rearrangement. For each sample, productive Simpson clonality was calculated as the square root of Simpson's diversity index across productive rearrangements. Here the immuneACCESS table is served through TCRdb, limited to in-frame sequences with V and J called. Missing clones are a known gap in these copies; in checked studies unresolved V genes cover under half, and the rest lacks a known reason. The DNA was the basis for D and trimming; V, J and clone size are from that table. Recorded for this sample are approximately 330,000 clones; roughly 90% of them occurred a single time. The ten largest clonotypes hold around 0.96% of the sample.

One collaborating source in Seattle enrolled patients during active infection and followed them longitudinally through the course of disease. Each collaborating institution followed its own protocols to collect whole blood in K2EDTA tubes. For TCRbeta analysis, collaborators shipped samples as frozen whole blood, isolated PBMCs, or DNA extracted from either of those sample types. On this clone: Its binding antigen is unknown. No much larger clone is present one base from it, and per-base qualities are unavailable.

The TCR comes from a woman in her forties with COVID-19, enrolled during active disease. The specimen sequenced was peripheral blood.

The encoded CDR3 is CAWSVWGRDTEAFF. In nucleotides, the sequence is TGTGCCTGGAGTGTGTGGGGGAGGGACACTGAAGCTTTCTTT. The chain was built from TRBV30 and TRBJ1-1; the D region possibly corresponds to TRBD1 (5 bases align). The germline V gene (reference sequence) provides CDR1 GTSNPN and CDR2 SVGIG. V is reduced by 0 bases and J by 3 bases, leaving a spacing of 11 bases between them. The CDR3 has 14 amino acids, counting the end cysteine and phenylalanine. Here the CDR3 DNA is all that survives: 42 bases in frame from base 1. The CDR3 plus the reference TRBV30 and TRBJ1-1 genes for the other parts give the full variable domain: SQTIHQWPATLVQPVGSPLSLECTVEGTSNPNLYWYRQAAGRGLQLLFYSVGIGQISSEVPQNLSASRPQDRQFILSSKKLLLSDSGFYLCAWSVWGRDTEAFFGQGTRLTVV.